Following are 24 T cell receptor beta chains from one sample sequenced in a study of early T cells in non-severe SARS-CoV-2 infection. TCRdb reprocessed the 5' RACE reads via MiXCR and lists one record per CDR3 protein. Of about 99,000 distinct CDR3 sequences detected, 16% appear once; the ten largest clones hold around 1.3%. Source material: whole blood. These TCRs come from an adult who was a healthcare worker with PCR-confirmed SARS-CoV-2 infection or an uninfected control (not recorded which).

This sequence joins TRBV30 and TRBJ2-7, with D possibly being TRBD1 (6 bases). The germline V gene has CDR1 GTSNPN and CDR2 SVGIG (reference sequence). This CDR3 region has 12 residues. Trimming pared 8 bases from V and 6 bases from J, leaving 17 bases between. CDR3 DNA: TGTGCCGGGGTTCGGGACAAACTCGAGCAGTACTTC. It yields the protein CAGVRDKLEQYF.

This clonotype was picked up a small number of times. The gene calls are TRBV28 and TRBJ2-1, with D perhaps TRBD2 (6 bases). From germline, CDR1 is MDHEN and CDR2 SYDVKM. This CDR3 has 15 residues. V lost 4 bases and J 2 bases, leaving 12 bases between the germline ends. Written as DNA, the CDR3 is TGTGCCAGCAGTTCTGGGACTCGGACCTACAATGAGCAGTTCTTC. As protein: CASSSGTRTYNEQFF.

This clonotype has a handful of counts. This chain uses TRBV12-3 or TRBV12-4 with TRBJ2-1; TRBD1 might be the D (6 bases). Trimming took off 6 bases at V and 8 bases at J, with 17 bases between the two ends. The CDR3 sequence is 14 residues long. DNA of the CDR3: TGTGCCAGCAGCCTAGGGACAACGCGAGATGAGCAGTTCTTC. Translating gives CASSLGTTRDEQFF.

J is TRBJ2-3 and V is TRBV5-5, with TRBD2 identical over 7 bases. Germline loops: CDR1 SGHKS, CDR2 YYEKEE (reference sequence). Trimming removed 4 bases from V and 1 base from J; junction bases left unmatched: 6. The length of the CDR3 is 15 residues. The DNA of the CDR3 is TGTGCCAGCAGCACAAGCGGGACCGGCACAGATACGCAGTATTTT. Amino acids: CASSTSGTGTDTQYF.

In this sample, this clonotype turned up many times. The chain is built from TRBV6-2 or TRBV6-3 and TRBJ1-5; 7 bases fit TRBD1. The V gene's germline CDR1 is MNHEY and CDR2 SVGEGT. V lost 6 bases, J lost 3 bases, and 5 bases stayed unmatched. This CDR3 has 14 residues. CDR3 nucleotide sequence: TGTGCCAGCAGGAAGGGACAGTTCAATCAGCCCCAGCATTTT. It yields the protein CASRKGQFNQPQHF.

The chain joins TRBV28 to TRBJ2-1; a weak D match, TRBD1 (5 bases). Germline V CDR1 and CDR2: MDHEN, SYDVKM. With 3 bases removed from V and 11 bases from J, the gap between germline ends came to 20 bases. This CDR3 region has 15 residues. The CDR3 protein is CASSFLARENDKQFF. In nucleotides, the CDR3 is TGTGCCAGCAGTTTCTTGGCCAGGGAAAATGATAAGCAGTTCTTC.

V gene TRBV30 combines with J gene TRBJ1-1; D gene ambiguous. Between the trimmed V and J ends, which lost 4 bases and 6 bases, there was a span of 15 bases. Germline V gives CDR1 GTSNPN, CDR2 SVGIG (reference sequence). The CDR3 is made up of 13 amino acids. The CDR3 DNA reads as TGTGCCTGGACAGTCTTTACGAAGGCTGAAGCTTTCTTT. As protein: CAWTVFTKAEAFF.

This clonotype has only a few counts. The chain uses TRBV29-1 and TRBJ1-4, with 7 bases that match TRBD1. The V segment lost 5 bases and the J segment 4 bases; nucleotides outside the gene matches: 10. CDR3 size: 15 residues. Germline assignment: CDR1 SQVTM and CDR2 ANQGSEA. This CDR3 reads CSVSHNRGGNEKLFF. The CDR3 DNA reads as TGCAGCGTTTCACATAACAGGGGAGGTAATGAAAAACTGTTTTTT.

The chain combines TRBV24-1 with TRBJ2-1, with D possibly matching TRBD1 (5 bases). CDR3 length: 16 residues. Between the trimmed V and J ends, which lost 4 bases and 7 bases, there was a span of 19 bases. Germline CDR1 KGHDR, CDR2 SFDVKD. As DNA, the CDR3 is TGTGCCACCAGTGACATATCCAGGGCATTAGGGAATGAGCAGTTCTTC. This gives the protein CATSDISRALGNEQFF.

This clonotype turned up a few times. This CDR3 is CASSFYRGSLGDEQFF. DNA for the CDR3: TGTGCCAGCAGTTTTTACAGGGGGTCCCTCGGGGATGAGCAGTTCTTC. The gene calls are TRBV27 and TRBJ2-1; TRBD1 matches 8 bases. Per the germline V gene, CDR1 is MNHEY and CDR2 is SMNVEV (reference sequence). V was pared by 3 bases and J by 8 bases, with 12 bases of the junction left unmatched. This CDR3 comprises 16 residues.

The table lists this clonotype with a few counts. The chain recombines TRBV18 with TRBJ2-7; D is perhaps TRBD2 (6 bases). Germline CDR1 and CDR2: KGHSH and LQKENI. V lost 3 bases, J lost 3 bases, and 12 bases lay in between. This CDR3 comprises 14 residues. This chain's CDR3 is CASSPAGRGYEQYF. The CDR3 coding sequence is TGTGCCAGCTCACCCGCGGGGAGAGGCTACGAGCAGTACTTC.

This clonotype has more than one count but fewer than ten. The V call is TRBV20-1, the J call TRBJ1-6; TRBD1 matches 8 bases. The junction had 21 bases not matched to a gene; V was cut back by 6 bases and J by 8 bases. The CDR3 loop spans 18 amino acids. CDR1 and CDR2 from the germline V gene are DFQATT and SNEGSKA (reference sequence). The CDR3 protein is CSARPGQVLTGRDSPLHF. CDR3 nucleotides: TGCAGTGCCAGACCGGGACAGGTGCTAACGGGCAGAGATTCACCCCTCCACTTT.

The gene calls are TRBV20-1 and TRBJ2-5, with 14 bases aligning to TRBD2. This CDR3 comprises 17 residues. Germline V gives CDR1 DFQATT, CDR2 SNEGSKA (reference sequence). The V and J ends lost 2 bases and 4 bases, in that order; junction bases with no gene match: 9. Here the CDR3 reads CSARRLAGGPGTETQYF. CDR3 coding DNA: TGCAGTGCTAGAAGACTAGCGGGGGGGCCGGGTACAGAGACCCAGTACTTC.

There are a few counts of this clonotype. The chain links TRBV2 to TRBJ1-1; tentative D call: TRBD1 (6 bases). Between the trimmed V and J ends, which lost 3 bases and 1 base, there was a span of 12 bases. The CDR3 runs 15 residues. From germline, CDR1 is SNHLY and CDR2 FYNNEI. The CDR3 sequence: CASSDQGGGNTEAFF. DNA of the CDR3: TGTGCCAGCAGTGATCAGGGAGGGGGGAACACTGAAGCTTTCTTT.

This clonotype was counted between two and nine times. This sequence joins TRBV28 and TRBJ2-1; D may be TRBD2 (6 bases). The CDR3 consists of 15 residues. The V gene lost 4 bases and the J gene lost 6 bases, with 16 bases spanning the gap. Germline V CDR1 and CDR2: MDHEN, SYDVKM. CDR3: CASSSSRVGGNEQFF. Here the CDR3 DNA reads TGTGCCAGCAGTTCATCGCGGGTCGGGGGCAATGAGCAGTTCTTC.

The chain joins TRBV6-2 or TRBV6-3 to TRBJ2-7; 7 bases are a match to TRBD1. V was clipped by 6 bases and J by 2 bases; unmatched bases: 7. In germline, CDR1 is MNHEY, CDR2 SVGEGT. The CDR3 is 14 residues long. The CDR3 loop is CASRRDSHAYEQYF. Here the CDR3 DNA reads TGTGCCAGCAGAAGGGACAGCCATGCCTACGAGCAGTACTTC.

This clonotype has a handful of counts. The rearrangement uses TRBV7-2 and TRBJ1-5, with D possibly being TRBD1 (5 bases). The V end was cut by 1 base, the J end by 9 bases, with 13 bases between. CDR3 size: 14 residues. Germline CDR1 and CDR2: SGHTA and FQGNSA. CDR3 residues: CASSLDTTDGPQHF. The CDR3 coding sequence is TGTGCCAGCAGCTTAGATACGACAGACGGGCCCCAGCATTTT.

V gene TRBV28 combines with J gene TRBJ2-5, with 7 bases identical to TRBD2. Trimming at V came to 5 bases and at J to 5 bases, leaving 8 bases not matched to a gene. CDR1 is MDHEN and CDR2 is SYDVKM in the germline V gene. This CDR3 spans 14 amino acids. Here the CDR3 reads CASSLGLEAETQYF. Here the CDR3 DNA reads TGTGCCAGCAGTCTCGGACTAGAGGCGGAGACCCAGTACTTC.

This clonotype appeared a few times. CDR3 amino acids: CASRGTGGGDTQYF. For the CDR3, the DNA is TGTGCCAGCAGGGGGACAGGGGGCGGGGATACGCAGTATTTT. The chain couples TRBV5-4 to TRBJ2-3; the match to TRBD1 covers 12 bases. The CDR3 has 14 residues. V dropped 5 bases and J dropped 6; count of bases not matched to a gene: 4. In germline, CDR1 is SGHNT, CDR2 YYREEE (reference sequence).

A few counts support this clonotype. This chain links TRBV10-3 with TRBJ2-3; no clear D. V shed 2 bases and J shed 2 bases, with 14 bases lying between them. CDR1 and CDR2 from the germline V gene are ENHRY and SYGVKD. The CDR3 has 16 residues. CDR3 protein: CAISEGRRSNTDTQYF. The CDR3, as DNA: TGTGCCATCAGTGAGGGCAGAAGATCTAACACAGATACGCAGTATTTT.

The chain couples TRBV28 to TRBJ1-5; D is undetermined. Germline V gene sequence: CDR1 MDHEN, CDR2 SYDVKM. The CDR3 loop spans 16 amino acids. Trimming cost V 2 bases and J 1 base, with 12 bases left between them. Here the CDR3 reads CASSLTFGRSNQPQHF. CDR3 in DNA: TGTGCCAGCAGTTTAACCTTCGGACGGAGCAATCAGCCCCAGCATTTT.

This clonotype was recorded many times. This chain uses TRBV12-3 or TRBV12-4 with TRBJ2-5; 10 bases line up with TRBD2. This CDR3 has 14 amino acids. Losses at the gene ends were 8 bases for V and 6 bases for J; bases not matched to a gene: 9. CDR3 sequence (DNA): TGTGCCAGCGCAAAGCGGGGGGGCTTAAAGACCCAGTACTTC. Its translation: CASAKRGGLKTQYF.

The chain is built from TRBV11-2 and TRBJ1-1; D possibly corresponds to TRBD1 (5 bases). This CDR3 is 15 amino acids long. Between the trimmed V and J ends, which lost 3 bases and 0 bases, there was a span of 11 bases. Germline CDR1 and CDR2: SGHAT and FQNNGV. The chain's CDR3 is CASSFYGTVNTEAFF. In nucleotides, the CDR3 is TGTGCCAGCAGCTTTTACGGGACGGTGAACACTGAAGCTTTCTTT. Drawing the rest from reference TRBV11-2 and TRBJ1-1, the complete variable domain is EAGVAQSPRYKIIEKRQSVAFWCNPISGHATLYWYQQILGQGPKLLIQFQNNGVVDDSQLPKDRFSAERLKGVDSTLKIQPAKLEDSAVYLCASSFYGTVNTEAFFGQGTRLTVV.

This clonotype was found many times. The V and J genes are TRBV10-3 and TRBJ2-1; D remains ambiguous. The germline CDR1 and CDR2 sequences are ENHRY and SYGVKD. This CDR3 is 11 amino acids long. V was shortened by 11 bases and J by 5 bases, with 10 bases between the two germline ends. The CDR3 DNA sequence: TGTGCCGTCCGCCAGGACAATGAGCAGTTCTTC. Protein: CAVRQDNEQFF.